The 15 T cell receptor beta chains in this list originate from one sample, sequenced in a study of cytomegalovirus exposure and HLA in healthy donors. Both 60 Vbeta primers and 13 Jbeta primers went into the PCR. Only in-frame clones appear in the TCRdb table, and some are missing; sequencing was by immunoSEQ multiplex PCR. This table holds 65,000 to 85,000 clones. Material: PBMCs. These receptors originate from a female donor in good health and CMV-seropositive.

The chain uses TRBV18 and TRBJ2-2; D gene uncertain. Germline values: CDR1 KGHSH, CDR2 LQKENI. Trimming shortened V by 2 bases and J by 4 bases, and 8 bases separated the two germline ends. The CDR3 is 14 amino acids. The CDR3 DNA reads TGTGCCAGCTCACCAGCGGTGAGCACCGGGGAGCTGTTTTTT. Amino acid sequence: CASSPAVSTGELFF.

The V gene is TRBV5-1, the J gene TRBJ1-1; 7 nucleotides line up with TRBD1. With 3 bases clipped from V and 0 bases from J, the junction kept 2 bases outside the gene matches. The CDR3 is 14 residues long. The germline gives CDR1 SGHRS, CDR2 YFSETQ. CDR3 DNA sequence: TGCGCCAGCAGCTCGACAGGGATGAACACTGAAGCTTTCTTT. Translated: CASSSTGMNTEAFF.

This chain links TRBV4-3 with TRBJ2-1; D may be TRBD1 (6 bases). V lost 0 bases and J 0 bases, leaving 24 bases between the germline ends. CDR1 and CDR2 from the germline V gene are LGHNA and YSLEER. There are 21 residues in the CDR3. The CDR3 bases are TGCGCCAGCAGCCAAGATGTATTCTCGGGACACCTCATGAGCTCCTACAATGAGCAGTTCTTC. Translating gives CASSQDVFSGHLMSSYNEQFF.

The rearrangement uses TRBV18 and TRBJ1-3, with D unresolved. The CDR3 is 15 residues long. CDR1 and CDR2 from the germline V gene are KGHSH and LQKENI. Trimming took 1 base from V and 3 from J, leaving 10 bases between them. The CDR3 region has the DNA TGTGCCAGCTCACCACTCTACAGTGGTGGAAACACCATATATTTT. This translates into CASSPLYSGGNTIYF.

The chain has TRBV7-2 and TRBJ2-7, with 8 bases that match TRBD1. The length of the CDR3 is 14 residues. Germline values: CDR1 SGHTA, CDR2 FQGNSA. V lost 3 bases to trimming and J lost 1 base; unmatched junction nucleotides: 2. In DNA, the CDR3 is TGTGCCAGCAGCTTTCGGGACAGGTCCTACGAGCAGTACTTC. Translated: CASSFRDRSYEQYF.

The rearrangement joins TRBV19 to TRBJ1-1, with D unresolved. The CDR3 runs 13 residues. V lost 4 bases, J lost 3 bases, and 9 bases lay in between. Germline CDR1 reads LNHDA; CDR2 reads SQIVND (reference sequence). CDR3 amino acids: CASSTQRDTEAFF. The CDR3 nucleotides read TGTGCCAGTAGTACCCAACGGGACACTGAAGCTTTCTTT.

The chain links TRBV30 to TRBJ2-2; the D is unclear. Trimming stripped 0 bases from V and 3 bases from J, with 5 bases between. The CDR3 is 13 amino acids. Per germline, CDR1 GTSNPN and CDR2 SVGIG (reference sequence). The CDR3 sequence is CAWSVAYTGELFF. CDR3 bases: TGTGCCTGGAGTGTAGCTTACACCGGGGAGCTGTTTTTT.

The chain employs TRBV18 and TRBJ2-1; D is possibly TRBD1 (6 bases). There are 16 residues in the CDR3. Trimming removed 0 bases from V and 9 bases from J, with 18 bases in between. CDR1 is KGHSH and CDR2 is LQKENI in the germline V gene. CDR3: CASSPPSRGADTEQFF. The DNA of the CDR3 is TGTGCCAGCTCACCACCTTCCAGGGGTGCGGACACTGAGCAGTTCTTC.

This sequence joins TRBV6-6 and TRBJ1-2; 7 bases line up with TRBD1. V shed 9 bases, J shed 8 bases, and the junction held 12 bases outside the gene matches. CDR1 MNHNY and CDR2 SVGAGI come from the germline V gene (reference sequence). This CDR3 region has 13 residues. The chain's CDR3 is CASFQGGGRGYTF. CDR3 DNA: TGTGCCAGTTTCCAGGGGGGAGGACGGGGCTACACCTTC.

The CDR3 DNA sequence: TGCGCCAGCAGCCTCACGACAGGCTCGGGCACTGAAGCTTTCTTT. Translated, it gives CASSLTTGSGTEAFF. The chain carries TRBV5-1 and TRBJ1-1; D is possibly TRBD1 (6 bases). The CDR3 covers 15 residues. V was shortened by 4 bases and J by 4 bases, with 17 bases between the two germline ends. Germline CDR1 and CDR2: SGHRS and YFSETQ.

This chain uses TRBV6-1 with TRBJ2-3; D gene ambiguous. Germline loops: CDR1 MNHNS, CDR2 SASEGT. The length of the CDR3 is 12 residues. V was shortened by 9 bases and J by 6 bases, with 13 bases between the two germline ends. CDR3 coding DNA: TGTGCCAGTACCCTGGTTGAGGATACGCAGTATTTT. Encoded protein: CASTLVEDTQYF.

V and J are TRBV4-3 and TRBJ2-1, with D perhaps TRBD2 (5 bases). The CDR3 is made up of 15 amino acids. The V end lost 3 bases, the J end lost 4 bases, and 13 bases lay between the germline ends. Germline V gene data show CDR1 as LGHNA and CDR2 as YSLEER. CDR3 protein: CASSQTWTEYNEQFF. CDR3 bases: TGCGCCAGCAGCCAGACTTGGACTGAATACAATGAGCAGTTCTTC.

V gene TRBV15 combines with J gene TRBJ1-1; D is perhaps TRBD1 (6 bases). Trimming cost V 0 bases and J 1 base, with 12 bases left between them. The CDR3 loop spans 16 amino acids. Germline values: CDR1 LNHNV, CDR2 YYDKDF (reference sequence). CDR3 residues: CATSREAGDGNTEAFF. The CDR3 nucleotides are TGTGCCACCAGCAGAGAGGCAGGGGATGGGAACACTGAAGCTTTCTTT.

J is TRBJ1-2 and V is TRBV28, with 10 bases identical to TRBD1. CDR3 length equals 14 residues. Germline CDR1 and CDR2: MDHEN and SYDVKM. Trimming cost V 4 bases and J 7 bases; bases outside gene matches: 6. CDR3 sequence reads: CASSWGQGIPGYTF. In DNA, the CDR3 is TGTGCCAGCAGTTGGGGACAGGGGATTCCTGGCTACACCTTC.

Written as DNA, the CDR3 is TGTGCCATCAGTGGACAGGGATCTTACGGTGAAGCTTTCTTT. Translating it yields CAISGQGSYGEAFF. The chain joins TRBV10-3 to TRBJ1-1, with 7 bases aligning to TRBD1. J was trimmed by 7 bases and V by 4 bases; bases with no gene match: 9. Germline assignment: CDR1 ENHRY and CDR2 SYGVKD. The CDR3 has 14 amino acids.